What follows describes a single T cell receptor (beta chain). In the authors' methods: Estimation of nucleated cell counts relied on the amplification of reference gene primers. The data were produced by immunoSEQ multiplex PCR, yet TCRdb's version contains in-frame clones alone and is incomplete. V and J calls and clone size follow that table, whereas D and trimming were derived from the DNA. The top ten hold 10% to 13% of the sample, which has approximately 200,000 clones, around 84% seen once. These data come from a study of blood T cell repertoires in COVID-19. Whole-study context: Donors in the United States, Italy and Spain gave samples during acute or convalescent COVID-19. In each case, the material was cDNA or gDNA derived from T cells, B-cell-depleted T cells, or PBMCs.

The Seattle site enrolled patients during active infection and followed them longitudinally. Sequencing was carried out using peripheral blood. The TCR comes from a woman older than 75 with COVID-19, enrolled during active disease.

The CDR3, as DNA: TGCGCCAGCAAAGGGACAGCGAGCTCCTATAATTCACCCCTCCACTTT. Translating gives CASKGTASSYNSPLHF. The chain carries TRBV5-1 and TRBJ1-6, with 7 bases identical to TRBD1. The CDR3 is 16 residues long. After removal of 6 bases from V and 0 bases from J, the junction contained 6 bases not matched to a gene. CDR1 is SGHRS, CDR2 YFSETQ, per germline. The entire variable domain, with the rest obtained from reference TRBV5-1 and TRBJ1-6, is as follows: KAGVTQTPRYLIKTRGQQVTLSCSPISGHRSVSWYQQTPGQGLQFLFEYFSETQRNKGNFPGRFSGRQFSNSRSEMNVSTLELGDSALYLCASKGTASSYNSPLHFGNGTRLTVT.